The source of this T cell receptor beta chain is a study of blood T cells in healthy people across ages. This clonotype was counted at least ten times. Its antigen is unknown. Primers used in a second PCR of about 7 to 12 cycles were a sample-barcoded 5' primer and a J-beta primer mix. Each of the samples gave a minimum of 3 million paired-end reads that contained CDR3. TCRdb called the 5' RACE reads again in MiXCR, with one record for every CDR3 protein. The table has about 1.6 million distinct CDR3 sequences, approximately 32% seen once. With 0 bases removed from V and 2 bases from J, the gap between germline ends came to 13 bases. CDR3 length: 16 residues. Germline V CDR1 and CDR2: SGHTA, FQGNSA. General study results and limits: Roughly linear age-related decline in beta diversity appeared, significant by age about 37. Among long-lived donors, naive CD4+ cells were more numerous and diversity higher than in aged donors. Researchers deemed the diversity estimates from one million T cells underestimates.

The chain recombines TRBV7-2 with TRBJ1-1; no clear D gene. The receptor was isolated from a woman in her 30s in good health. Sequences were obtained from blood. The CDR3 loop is CASSLAGFGENTEAFF. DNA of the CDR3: TGTGCCAGCAGCTTAGCGGGGTTTGGGGAAAACACTGAAGCTTTCTTT.